This entry is about one TCR beta chain. The antigen it binds to is not known. Per-base qualities were not stored, and no clone one base away is much larger. Collaborating institutions collected whole blood in K2EDTA tubes following their own protocols. For TCRbeta analysis, collaborators shipped samples in one of three forms: frozen whole blood, isolated PBMCs, or DNA extracted from either of those sample types. TCRbeta CDR3 regions were amplified from genomic DNA using the immunoSEQ Assay, a bias-controlled multiplex PCR. On the study's bioinformatics: Within the assay, amplification of reference gene primers was used to estimate how many nucleated cells each sample contained. To quantify the absolute abundance of each unique TCRbeta CDR3 rearrangement, sequence reads were collapsed and filtered. For each sample, productive Simpson clonality was calculated as the square root of Simpson's diversity index across productive rearrangements. TCRdb limited this immuneACCESS table to in-frame rearrangements with V and J called. A share of clones is missing; checked studies link under half to unresolved V genes, and the rest is unexplained. V and J calls and clone size are those listed in that table; D and trimming were worked out from the DNA. The sample table records 40,000 to 55,000 clones; approximately 84% of these occur just once. Together, the top ten hold over 2% of the sample.

Trimming accounts for 4 bases at V and 2 bases at J, while the number of junction bases matched to no gene is 9. The CDR3 measures 16 amino acids from cysteine to phenylalanine. Only CDR3 DNA remains: 48 bases, in frame from the first base. CDR1 and CDR2 are read off the germline V gene as SGHRS and YFSETQ. These data come from a study of blood T cell repertoires in COVID-19 (dated by TCRdb to 2020 to 2022). Notes on the research overall: Collaborator samples came from the United States, Italy and Spain and covered acute and convalescent phases of COVID-19. The samples were drawn from two sources: the first 160 participants of the ongoing ImmuneRACE study, and 1,000 to 1,500 subjects contributed by 6 global collaborators. Where HLA class I and class II types were available, the types were taken from metadata supplied by the sample provider, not from assay-based typing. The dataset comprised deeply sampled blood TCRbeta repertoires from subjects exposed to, actively infected with, or recovered from COVID-19. The prospective study material was composed of cDNA or gDNA derived from T cells, B-cell-depleted T cells, or PBMCs. The repertoires were made available in a free public database intended to serve as a resource for research on the immune response to SARS-CoV-2. The sample metadata nearly always contained a de-identified subject ID, COVID-19 status, age in years and sex. General study outcomes and caveats: The quantity of clinical and demographic metadata differed by source and by participant and was supplied without curation.

The source is a man aged 50 to 60 with acute or convalescent COVID-19. The rearrangement joined TRBV5-1 to TRBJ2-3, with 8 bases in between that match TRBD2. Sequencing was done on a sample of peripheral blood. Here is the DNA: TGCGCCAGCAGCGATCTACGTAGCGGGGCCACAGATACGCAGTATTTT. Translated, this is CASSDLRSGATDTQYF.